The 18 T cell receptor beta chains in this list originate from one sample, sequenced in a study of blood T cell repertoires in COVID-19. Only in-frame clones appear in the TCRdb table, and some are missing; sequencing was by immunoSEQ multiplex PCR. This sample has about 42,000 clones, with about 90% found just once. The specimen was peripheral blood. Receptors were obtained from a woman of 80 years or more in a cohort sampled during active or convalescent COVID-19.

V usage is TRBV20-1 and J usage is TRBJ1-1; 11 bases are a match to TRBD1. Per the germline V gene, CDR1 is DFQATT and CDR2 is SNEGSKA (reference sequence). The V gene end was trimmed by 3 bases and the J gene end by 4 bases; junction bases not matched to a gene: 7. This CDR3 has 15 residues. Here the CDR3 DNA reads TGCAGTGCTAGTGGGACAGGGGGTATGAGCACTGAAGCTTTCTTT. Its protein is CSASGTGGMSTEAFF.

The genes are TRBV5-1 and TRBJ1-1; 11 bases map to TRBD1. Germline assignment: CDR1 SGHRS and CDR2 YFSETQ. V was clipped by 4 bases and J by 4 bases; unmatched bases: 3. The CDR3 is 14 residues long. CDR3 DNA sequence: TGCGCCAGCAGCCGCGGACAGGGGGCCACTGAAGCTTTCTTT. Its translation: CASSRGQGATEAFF.

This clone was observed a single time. CDR3 coding DNA: TGTGCCAGCTCACCCCAGAGGGCTCAGCCCCAGCATTTT. Protein: CASSPQRAQPQHF. V is TRBV18 and J is TRBJ1-5; D ambiguous. Looked up from germline, CDR1 is KGHSH and CDR2 is LQKENI. The CDR3 runs 13 residues. The V end lost 3 bases, the J end lost 6 bases, and 9 bases lay between the germline ends.

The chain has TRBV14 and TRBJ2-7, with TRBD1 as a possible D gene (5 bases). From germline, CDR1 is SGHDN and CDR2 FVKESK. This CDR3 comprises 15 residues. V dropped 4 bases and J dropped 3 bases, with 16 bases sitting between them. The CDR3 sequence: CASSREGYRIYEQYF. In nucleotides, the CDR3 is TGTGCCAGCAGCCGGGAAGGGTACAGGATCTACGAGCAGTACTTC.

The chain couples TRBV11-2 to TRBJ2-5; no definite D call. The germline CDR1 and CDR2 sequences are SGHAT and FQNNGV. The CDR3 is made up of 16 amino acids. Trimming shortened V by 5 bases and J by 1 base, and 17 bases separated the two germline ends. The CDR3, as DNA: TGTGCCAGCAGCCACAAACTAACGGTCGTCCAAGAGACCCAGTACTTC. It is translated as CASSHKLTVVQETQYF.

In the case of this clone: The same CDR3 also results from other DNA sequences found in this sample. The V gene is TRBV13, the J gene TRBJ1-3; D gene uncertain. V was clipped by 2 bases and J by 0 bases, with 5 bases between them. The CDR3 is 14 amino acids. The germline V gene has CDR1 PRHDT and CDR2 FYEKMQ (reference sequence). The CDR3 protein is CASSLWSSGNTIYF. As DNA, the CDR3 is TGTGCCAGCAGCTTATGGAGCTCTGGAAACACCATATATTTT. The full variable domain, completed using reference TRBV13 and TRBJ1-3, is AAGVIQSPRHLIKEKRETATLKCYPIPRHDTVYWYQQGPGQDPQFLISFYEKMQSDKGSIPDRFSAQQFSDYHSELNMSSLELGDSALYFCASSLWSSGNTIYFGEGSWLTVV.

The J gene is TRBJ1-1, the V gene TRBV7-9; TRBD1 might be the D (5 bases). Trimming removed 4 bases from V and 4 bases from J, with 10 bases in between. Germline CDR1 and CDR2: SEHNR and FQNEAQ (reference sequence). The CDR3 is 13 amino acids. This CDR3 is CASSYRIFTEAFF. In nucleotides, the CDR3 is TGTGCCAGCAGCTACAGGATATTCACTGAAGCTTTCTTT.

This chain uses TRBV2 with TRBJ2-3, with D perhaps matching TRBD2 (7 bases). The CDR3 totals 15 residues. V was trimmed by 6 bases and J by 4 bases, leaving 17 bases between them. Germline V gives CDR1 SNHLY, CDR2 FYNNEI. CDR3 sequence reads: CASRIDLGGADTQYF. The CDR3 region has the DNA TGTGCCAGCAGGATCGATTTAGGGGGGGCAGATACGCAGTATTTT.

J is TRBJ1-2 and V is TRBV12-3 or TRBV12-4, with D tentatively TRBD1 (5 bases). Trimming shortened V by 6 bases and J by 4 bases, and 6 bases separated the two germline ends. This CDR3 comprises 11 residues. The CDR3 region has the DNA TGTGCCAGCAGCCAGGGCTATGGCTACACCTTC. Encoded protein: CASSQGYGYTF.

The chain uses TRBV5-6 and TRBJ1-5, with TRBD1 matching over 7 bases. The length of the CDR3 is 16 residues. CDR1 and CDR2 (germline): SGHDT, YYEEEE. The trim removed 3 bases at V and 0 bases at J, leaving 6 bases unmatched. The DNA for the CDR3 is TGTGCCAGCAGCTCTACAGGGGTCCCTAGCAATCAGCCCCAGCATTTT. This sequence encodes CASSSTGVPSNQPQHF.

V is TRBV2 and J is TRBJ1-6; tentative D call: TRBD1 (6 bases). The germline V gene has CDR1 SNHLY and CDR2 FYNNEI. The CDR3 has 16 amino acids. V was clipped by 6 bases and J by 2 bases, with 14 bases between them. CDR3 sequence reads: CASSLSGVAYNSPLHF. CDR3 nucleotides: TGTGCCAGCAGCCTTTCAGGGGTCGCCTATAATTCACCCCTCCACTTT.

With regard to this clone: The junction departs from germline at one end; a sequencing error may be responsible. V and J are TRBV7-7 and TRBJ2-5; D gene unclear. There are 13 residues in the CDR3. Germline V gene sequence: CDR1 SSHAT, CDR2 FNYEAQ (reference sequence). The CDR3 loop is CASSPSGQETQYF. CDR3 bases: TGTGCTAGCAGCCCGTCGGGCCAAGAGACCCAGTACTTC.

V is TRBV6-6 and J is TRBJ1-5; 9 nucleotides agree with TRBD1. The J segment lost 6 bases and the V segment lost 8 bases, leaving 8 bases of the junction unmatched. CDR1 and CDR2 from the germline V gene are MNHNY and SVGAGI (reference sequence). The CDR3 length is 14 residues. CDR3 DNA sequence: TGTGCCAGCTCCGGGACAGGGTATTTTCAGCCCCAGCATTTT. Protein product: CASSGTGYFQPQHF.

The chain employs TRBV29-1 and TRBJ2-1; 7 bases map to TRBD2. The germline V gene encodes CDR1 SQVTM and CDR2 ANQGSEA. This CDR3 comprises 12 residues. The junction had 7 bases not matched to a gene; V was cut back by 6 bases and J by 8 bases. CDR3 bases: TGCAGCGTGGGGAGGGTGGACGATGAGCAGTTCTTC. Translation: CSVGRVDDEQFF.

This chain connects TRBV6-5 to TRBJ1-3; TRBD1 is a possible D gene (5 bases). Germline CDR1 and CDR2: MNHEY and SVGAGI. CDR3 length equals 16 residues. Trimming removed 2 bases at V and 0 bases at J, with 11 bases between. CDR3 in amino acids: CASSYGVGGSGNTIYF. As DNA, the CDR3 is TGTGCCAGCAGTTACGGGGTCGGGGGCTCTGGAAACACCATATATTTT.

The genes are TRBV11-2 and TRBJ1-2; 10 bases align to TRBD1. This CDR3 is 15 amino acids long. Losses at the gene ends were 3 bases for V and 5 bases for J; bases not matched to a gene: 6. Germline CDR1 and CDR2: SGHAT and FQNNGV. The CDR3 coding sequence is TGTGCCAGCAGCTTTGCGGGACAGGGGATATATGGCTACACCTTC. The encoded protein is CASSFAGQGIYGYTF.

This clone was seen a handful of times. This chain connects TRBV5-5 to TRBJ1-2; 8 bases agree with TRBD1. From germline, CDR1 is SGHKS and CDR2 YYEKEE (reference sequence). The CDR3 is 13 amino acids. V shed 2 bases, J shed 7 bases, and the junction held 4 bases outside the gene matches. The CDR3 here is CASSFGDRSGYTF. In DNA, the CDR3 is TGTGCCAGCAGCTTCGGGGACAGGTCTGGCTACACCTTC.

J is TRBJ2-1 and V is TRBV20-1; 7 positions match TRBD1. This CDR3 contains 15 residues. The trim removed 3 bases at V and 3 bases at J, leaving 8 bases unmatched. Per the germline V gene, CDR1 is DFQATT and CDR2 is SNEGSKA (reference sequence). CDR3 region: CSASPGQRFYNEQFF. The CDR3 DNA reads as TGCAGTGCTAGTCCGGGACAGCGATTCTACAATGAGCAGTTCTTC.